Each of the 12 T cell receptor beta chains below was sequenced from the same sample in a study of regulatory T cells in long-lasting Graves disease. TCR beta libraries were built with iRepertoire HTBI primers and Arm-PCR of CDR3 regions. MiXCR was run by TCRdb on the multiplex PCR reads, yielding one entry per CDR3 protein. The table has approximately 350,000 distinct CDR3 sequences, 16% seen once. Time point of the sample: newly diagnosed GD, antithyroid drugs for less than 3 months. Following extraction of RNA from PBMCs, that RNA was used to make the TCR library. These data were likewise used in another study, on T cells in Graves' hyperthyroidism and ophthalmopathy.

The source material was peripheral blood mononuclear cells (PBMCs), sampled at new diagnosis, from a patient treated with antithyroid drugs. The receptors were gathered from a man in his forties with Graves disease.

This clonotype was detected many times. CDR3 sequence: CASSPIQLAKNIQYF. CDR3 coding DNA: TGTGCCAGCTCACCCATACAGCTAGCCAAAAACATTCAGTACTTC. The J gene is TRBJ2-4, the V gene TRBV18, with D uncertain. The V and J ends lost 3 bases and 0 bases respectively, with 9 bases between them. This CDR3 comprises 15 residues. Germline CDR1 and CDR2: KGHSH and LQKENI.

This clonotype was seen a few times. A read error may explain this, as a much larger clone is one base away. The chain is built from TRBV28 and TRBJ1-1; unclear D gene. The CDR3 is made up of 14 amino acids. CDR1 and CDR2 (germline): MDHEN, SYDVKM. The V gene lost 8 bases and the J gene lost 5 bases, with 18 bases spanning the gap. Written as DNA, the CDR3 is TGTGCCAGCGCCAGCCTCGACTGGAGGACTGAAGCTTTCTTT. It is translated as CASASLDWRTEAFF.

There are many counts of this clonotype. The chain has TRBV18 and TRBJ2-1; TRBD1 matches at 8 bases. J lost 9 bases, V lost 2 bases, and 12 bases had no gene match. Germline values: CDR1 KGHSH, CDR2 LQKENI. The CDR3 is made up of 16 amino acids. The CDR3, as DNA: TGTGCCAGCTCACCAATGACAGGGGTCAGGTTGGTTGAGCAGTTCTTC. Residues: CASSPMTGVRLVEQFF.

This clonotype was seen only a few times. This could be a read error, since a much larger clone is one nucleotide away. Without the conserved terminal phenylalanine or tryptophan, this CDR3 likely stems from a read error. The chain couples TRBV20-1 to TRBJ1-1; TRBD1 matches at 7 bases. The CDR3 extends over 14 amino acids. Germline V gene lookup returns CDR1 DFQATT and CDR2 SNEGSKA (reference sequence). V gave up 5 bases and J gave up 5 bases; unmatched junction bases: 11. CDR3 protein: CSASLRQGRTEAFS. The CDR3 nucleotides are TGCAGTGCTTCACTTAGACAGGGCCGGACTGAAGCTTTCTCT.

The table lists this clonotype with many counts. The chain has TRBV2 and TRBJ2-3; 9 bases fit TRBD1. CDR3 length: 14 amino acids. J gave up 2 bases and V 7 bases, and 4 bases lay outside the gene matches. CDR1 is SNHLY and CDR2 is FYNNEI in the germline V gene. This CDR3 is CASTDRGNTDTQYF. Written as DNA, the CDR3 is TGTGCCAGCACGGACAGGGGTAACACAGATACGCAGTATTTT. The whole variable domain, filled in from reference TRBV2 and TRBJ2-3, reads EPEVTQTPSHQVTQMGQEVILRCVPISNHLYFYWYRQILGQKVEFLVSFYNNEISEKSEIFDDQFSVERPDGSNFTLKIRSTKLEDSAMYFCASTDRGNTDTQYFGPGTRLTVL.

The chain recombines TRBV6-4 with TRBJ1-2, with D possibly being TRBD1 (5 bases). Trimming pared 2 bases from V and 1 base from J, leaving 11 bases between. CDR3 size: 15 residues. Per germline, CDR1 MRHNA and CDR2 SNTAGT. The CDR3 bases are TGTGCCAGCAGTGACCGAGTAGGGGATAACTATGGCTACACCTTC. Translating gives CASSDRVGDNYGYTF.

This clonotype was seen repeatedly, ten times or more. The J gene is TRBJ2-1, the V gene TRBV12-3 or TRBV12-4, with 11 bases matching TRBD1. This CDR3 has 15 residues. With V trimmed by 6 bases and J by 6 bases, 7 bases remained unmatched. CDR3 in DNA: TGTGCCAGCAGGACCGGGACAGGGGGTCTCAATGAGCAGTTCTTC. Protein: CASRTGTGGLNEQFF.

This clonotype has ten or more counts. The chain couples TRBV18 to TRBJ1-1; no definite D call. V lost 1 base and J lost 4, with 13 bases in between. Germline V gives CDR1 KGHSH, CDR2 LQKENI. The CDR3 sequence is 15 residues long. CDR3 sequence (DNA): TGTGCCAGCTCACCACGGCAGGAGGTGGGCACTGAAGCTTTCTTT. It specifies CASSPRQEVGTEAFF.

This clonotype turned up a few times. For the CDR3, the DNA is TGTGCCATCAGCCCTACAGGGGAACCGAATCAGCCCCAGCATTTT. Translating it yields CAISPTGEPNQPQHF. The rearrangement uses TRBV10-3 and TRBJ1-5; 7 positions match TRBD1. Germline assignment: CDR1 ENHRY and CDR2 SYGVKD. The CDR3 runs to 15 residues. Trimming took 6 bases from V and 4 from J; bases not matched to a gene: 9.

The CDR3 bases are TGCGCCAGCAGCCAATCCGCAGGGCGGGATTCACCCCTCCACTTT. The encoded protein is CASSQSAGRDSPLHF. This sequence joins TRBV4-3 and TRBJ1-6; the D gene is possibly TRBD1 (5 bases). Germline CDR1 LGHNA, CDR2 YSLEER. V lost 2 bases and J lost 8, with 13 bases in between. The CDR3 is 15 amino acids.

This clonotype was seen repeatedly, ten times or more. This sequence joins TRBV6-1 and TRBJ2-7; 7 bases are shared with TRBD1. The CDR3 contains 11 residues. The junction had 5 bases not matched to a gene; V was cut back by 6 bases and J by 9 bases. The germline V gene encodes CDR1 MNHNS and CDR2 SASEGT. The CDR3 nucleotides read TGTGCCAGCAGACTTGGGACAGTGCAGTACTTC. It encodes CASRLGTVQYF.

This clonotype occurred many times. V gene TRBV12-3 or TRBV12-4 combines with J gene TRBJ2-1; 9 bases map to TRBD2. The CDR3 is 15 amino acids. V lost 5 bases, J lost 2 bases, and 4 bases stayed unmatched. CDR3 region: CASSLRLAAYNEQFF. As DNA, the CDR3 is TGTGCCAGCAGTCTTAGACTAGCGGCCTACAATGAGCAGTTCTTC.